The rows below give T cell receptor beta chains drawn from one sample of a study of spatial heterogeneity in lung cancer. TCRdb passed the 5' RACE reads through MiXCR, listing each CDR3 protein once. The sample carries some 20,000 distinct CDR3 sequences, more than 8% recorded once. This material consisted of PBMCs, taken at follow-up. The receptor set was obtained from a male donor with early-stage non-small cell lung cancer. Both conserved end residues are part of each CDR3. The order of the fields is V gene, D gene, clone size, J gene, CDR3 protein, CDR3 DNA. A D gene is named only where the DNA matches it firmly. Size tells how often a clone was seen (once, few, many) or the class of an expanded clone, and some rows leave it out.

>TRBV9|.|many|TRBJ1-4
CASSVASGQTNEKLFF
TGTGCCAGCAGCGTAGCGTCTGGACAAACTAATGAAAAACTGTTTTTT
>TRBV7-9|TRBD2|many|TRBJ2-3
CASSLGSSGRPTDTQYF
TGTGCCAGCAGCTTAGGATCTAGCGGGAGGCCCACAGATACGCAGTATTTT
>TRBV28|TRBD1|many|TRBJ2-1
CASTPMATGKDEQFF
TGTGCCAGCACACCGATGGCGACAGGGAAGGATGAGCAGTTCTTC
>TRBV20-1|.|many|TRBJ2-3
CSARGLGAWDTQYF
TGCAGTGCTAGAGGACTAGGGGCCTGGGATACGCAGTATTTT
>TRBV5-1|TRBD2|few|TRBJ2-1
CASSLDSGRPNNEQFF
TGCGCCAGCAGCTTGGATAGCGGGAGACCCAACAATGAGCAGTTCTTC
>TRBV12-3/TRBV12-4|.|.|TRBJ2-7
CASSPFRETYEQYF
TGTGCCAGCAGCCCCTTCCGGGAAACCTACGAGCAGTACTTC
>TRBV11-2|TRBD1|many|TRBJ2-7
CASSFGTGTYEQYF
TGTGCCAGCAGCTTTGGGACAGGGACCTACGAGCAGTACTTC
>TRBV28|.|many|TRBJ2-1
CASSLTIGSGEYNEQFF
TGTGCCAGCAGTTTAACTATAGGGTCTGGAGAGTACAATGAGCAGTTCTTC
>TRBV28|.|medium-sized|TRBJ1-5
CASSLYGGQPQHF
TGTGCCAGCAGTTTATATGGAGGACAGCCCCAGCATTTT
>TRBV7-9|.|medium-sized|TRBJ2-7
CASSGTGYEQYF
TGTGCCAGCAGCGGTACAGGGTACGAGCAGTACTTC
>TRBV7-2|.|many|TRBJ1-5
CASSKDSSNQPQHF
TGTGCCAGCAGCAAGGACAGTAGCAATCAGCCCCAGCATTTT
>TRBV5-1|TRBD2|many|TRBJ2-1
CASSLTSVNYNEQFF
TGCGCCAGCAGCTTGACTAGCGTGAACTACAATGAGCAGTTCTTC
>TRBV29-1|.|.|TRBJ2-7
CSVRSTYEQYF
TGCAGCGTTCGCTCCACCTACGAGCAGTACTTC
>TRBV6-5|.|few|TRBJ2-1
CASSYVPPAQVGNEQFF
TGTGCCAGCAGTTACGTCCCCCCGGCCCAAGTGGGTAATGAGCAGTTCTTC
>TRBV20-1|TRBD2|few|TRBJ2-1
CSARDLLAGGNNEQFF
TGCAGTGCTAGAGACCTCCTAGCGGGAGGGAACAATGAGCAGTTCTTC
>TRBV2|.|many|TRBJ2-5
CASIDGYQETQYF
TGTGCCAGCATCGACGGGTACCAAGAGACCCAGTACTTC
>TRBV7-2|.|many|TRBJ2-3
CASSSTDTQYF
TGTGCCAGCAGCTCTACAGATACGCAGTATTTT
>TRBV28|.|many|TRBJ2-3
CASSSTRTQYF
TGTGCCAGCAGCTCGACACGTACGCAGTATTTT
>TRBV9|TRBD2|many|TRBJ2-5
CASSVALASGEAETQYF
TGTGCCAGCAGCGTAGCTCTGGCTAGCGGGGAGGCGGAGACCCAGTACTTC
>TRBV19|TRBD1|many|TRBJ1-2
CASSTVPGQGTYGYTF
TGTGCCAGTAGTACTGTCCCGGGACAGGGGACCTATGGCTACACCTTC
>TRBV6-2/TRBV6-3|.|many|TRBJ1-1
CASSYRGEAFF
TGTGCCAGCAGTTATCGGGGGGAAGCTTTCTTT
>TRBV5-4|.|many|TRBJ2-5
CASSLGGGETQYF
TGTGCCAGCAGCCTAGGGGGGGGCGAGACCCAGTACTTC
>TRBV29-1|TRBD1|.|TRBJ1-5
CSARDRAQGPQHF
TGCAGCGCCCGGGACAGGGCCCAGGGGCCCCAGCATTTT
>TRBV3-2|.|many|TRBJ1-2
CASSQEGQALPQYGYTF
TGTGCCAGCAGCCAAGAGGGACAGGCCCTACCACAATATGGCTACACCTTC
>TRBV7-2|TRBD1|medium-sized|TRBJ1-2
CASSLVTGGGYTF
TGTGCCAGCAGCTTAGTCACAGGGGGCGGCTACACCTTC
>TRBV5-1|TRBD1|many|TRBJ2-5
CASTQGAYQETQYF
TGCGCCAGCACCCAGGGGGCGTACCAAGAGACCCAGTACTTC
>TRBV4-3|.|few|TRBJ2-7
CASSQGPGSYEQYF
TGCGCCAGCAGCCAGGGCCCGGGTTCCTACGAGCAGTACTTC
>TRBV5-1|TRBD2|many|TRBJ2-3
CASRDVLAGGTDTQYF
TGCGCCAGCAGAGATGTACTAGCGGGGGGCACAGATACGCAGTATTTT
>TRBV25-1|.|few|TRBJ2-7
CASSKTYLQGQYF
TGTGCCAGCAGTAAAACCTACCTTCAGGGGCAGTACTTC
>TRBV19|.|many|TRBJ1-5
CASSIEAGPRPQHF
TGTGCCAGTAGTATAGAGGCCGGGCCCCGGCCCCAGCATTTT
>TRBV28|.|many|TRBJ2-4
CASSTTDLAKNIQYF
TGTGCCAGCAGTACGACCGACCTAGCCAAAAACATTCAGTACTTC
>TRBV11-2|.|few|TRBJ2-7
CASGRPFAVRAVAYEQYF
TGTGCCAGCGGCCGCCCTTTCGCGGTCAGGGCGGTCGCCTACGAGCAGTACTTC
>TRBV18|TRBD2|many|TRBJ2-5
CASSQGLAETQYF
TGTGCCAGCTCACAGGGACTAGCAGAGACCCAGTACTTC
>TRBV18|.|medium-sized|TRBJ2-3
CASSPPAPRPTDTQYF
TGTGCCAGCTCACCACCGGCCCCTAGGCCCACAGATACGCAGTATTTT
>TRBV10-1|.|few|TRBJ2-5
CASSGSFQETQYF
TGCGCCAGCAGTGGTTCATTTCAAGAGACCCAGTACTTC
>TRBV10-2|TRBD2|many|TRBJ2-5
CASSESAGGETQYF
TGCGCCAGCAGTGAGTCGGCGGGAGGAGAGACCCAGTACTTC
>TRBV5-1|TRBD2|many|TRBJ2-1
CASSLTIAGGYEQFF
TGCGCCAGCAGCTTGACTATAGCGGGAGGGTATGAGCAGTTCTTC
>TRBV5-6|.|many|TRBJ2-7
CASSLSLRAYEQYF
TGTGCCAGCAGCCTCAGCCTGAGGGCCTACGAGCAGTACTTC
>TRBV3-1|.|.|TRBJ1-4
CASSQGWQGNEKLFF
TGTGCCAGCAGCCAAGGTTGGCAGGGGAATGAAAAACTGTTTTTT
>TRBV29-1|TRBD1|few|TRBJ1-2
CSAIDRGLGGYTF
TGCAGCGCAATAGACAGGGGGCTAGGAGGCTACACCTTC
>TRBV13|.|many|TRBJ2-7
CASSPSWRQNYEQYF
TGTGCCAGCAGCCCCTCATGGCGGCAGAACTACGAGCAGTACTTC
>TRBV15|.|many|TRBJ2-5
CATLDPAKGETQYF
TGTGCCACGTTGGACCCCGCCAAGGGTGAGACCCAGTACTTC
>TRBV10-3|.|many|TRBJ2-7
CAISELPGHEQYF
TGTGCCATCAGTGAGTTGCCTGGCCACGAGCAGTACTTC
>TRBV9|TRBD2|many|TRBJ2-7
CASTLAGTSGSPYEQYF
TGTGCCAGCACCCTAGCCGGGACTAGCGGGAGCCCCTACGAGCAGTACTTC
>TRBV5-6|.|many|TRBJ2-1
CASSSLANPYNEQFF
TGTGCCAGCAGCAGCCTAGCGAATCCCTACAATGAGCAGTTCTTC
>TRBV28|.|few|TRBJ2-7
CASSFLARYEQYF
TGTGCCAGCAGTTTTCTAGCGAGGTACGAGCAGTACTTC
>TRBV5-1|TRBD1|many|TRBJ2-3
CASSYSAGGSTDTQYF
TGCGCCAGCAGCTATTCGGCAGGGGGTAGCACAGATACGCAGTATTTT
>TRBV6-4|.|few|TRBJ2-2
CASRRGADTGELFF
TGTGCCAGCAGGAGGGGGGCCGACACCGGGGAGCTGTTTTTT
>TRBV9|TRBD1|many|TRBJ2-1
CASSVAGGLGNEQFF
TGTGCCAGCAGCGTAGCAGGGGGCTTGGGAAATGAGCAGTTCTTC
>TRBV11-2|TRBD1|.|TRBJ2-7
CASSWTGAFEQYF
TGTGCCAGCAGCTGGACAGGGGCGTTCGAGCAGTACTTC
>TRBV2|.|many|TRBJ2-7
CASSRDSYEQYF
TGTGCCAGCAGTAGAGACAGCTACGAGCAGTACTTC
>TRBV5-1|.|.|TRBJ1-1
CASSLDGGEDTEAFF
TGCGCCAGCAGCTTGGACGGGGGCGAGGACACTGAAGCTTTCTTT
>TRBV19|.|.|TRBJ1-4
CASSIATGNEKLFF
TGTGCCAGTAGTATAGCGACGGGTAATGAAAAACTGTTTTTT
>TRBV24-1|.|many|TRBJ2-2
CATGFGGPRPGELFF
TGTGCCACCGGATTCGGGGGTCCGCGACCCGGGGAGCTGTTTTTT
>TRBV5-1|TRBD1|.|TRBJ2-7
CASSSQGAGDNYEQYF
TGCGCCAGCAGCTCGCAGGGGGCAGGGGACAACTACGAGCAGTACTTC
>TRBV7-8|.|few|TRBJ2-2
CASSRTRVVPGELFF
TGTGCCAGCAGTCGGACCAGGGTTGTCCCCGGGGAGCTGTTTTTT
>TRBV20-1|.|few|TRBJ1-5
CSARWQGNNQPQHF
TGCAGTGCTAGGTGGCAGGGAAACAATCAGCCCCAGCATTTT
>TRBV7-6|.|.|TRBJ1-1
CASRSRGADTEAFF
TGTGCCAGCAGATCGCGGGGGGCAGACACTGAAGCTTTCTTT
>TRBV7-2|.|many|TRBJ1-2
CASSSYPEADLWGYTF
TGTGCCAGCAGCTCCTACCCTGAGGCGGATCTTTGGGGCTACACCTTC
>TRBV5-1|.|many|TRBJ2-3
CASSARRVTDTQYF
TGCGCCAGCAGCGCCCGCCGGGTCACAGATACGCAGTATTTT